Listed below are T cell receptor beta chains from one sample, sequenced in a study of blood T cells in healthy people across ages. TCRdb independently ran MiXCR on the 5' RACE reads; one entry per CDR3 protein. The table includes about 770,000 distinct CDR3 sequences, approximately 48% detected once. Material: blood. The origin of the receptors is a man between 60 and 75 years old in good health. The CDR3 runs from the conserved cysteine through the conserved F or W. D genes are given only for firm matches. Not all rows give a size; the values are once, few, many and, for expanded clones, a class.

V gene	clone size	D gene	J gene	CDR3 protein	CDR3 DNA
TRBV7-8	-	TRBD2	TRBJ2-5	CASLRLAGESEQYF	TGTGCCAGCCTGAGACTAGCGGGGGAGAGTGAGCAGTACTTC
TRBV5-1	-	-	TRBJ2-5	CASRVGVQETQYF	TGCGCCAGCCGGGTGGGGGTACAAGAGACCCAGTACTTC
TRBV29-1	-	-	TRBJ2-1	CSAYRVAEQFF	TGCAGCGCATACAGGGTTGCTGAGCAGTTCTTC
TRBV6-2/TRBV6-3	-	TRBD1	TRBJ2-1	CASRRTGGVEQFF	TGTGCCAGCAGGCGTACAGGGGGCGTTGAGCAGTTCTTC
TRBV6-6	-	-	TRBJ2-1	CASSQALSSYNEQFF	TGTGCCAGCAGTCAGGCTTTGAGCTCCTACAATGAGCAGTTCTTC
TRBV4-1	-	TRBD2	TRBJ2-7	CASSQGAGPHYEQYF	TGCGCCAGCAGCCAGGGAGCGGGGCCCCACTACGAGCAGTACTTC
TRBV28	-	-	TRBJ1-6	CASSVRGSSPLHF	TGTGCCAGCAGTGTCAGGGGTAGTTCACCCCTCCACTTT
TRBV20-1	-	-	TRBJ2-5	CSARDFSRGLQETQYF	TGCAGTGCTAGAGATTTTTCGCGGGGGCTGCAAGAGACCCAGTACTTC
TRBV6-2/TRBV6-3	few	-	TRBJ2-5	CASSNGAGGSQETQYF	TGTGCCAGCAGCAACGGGGCCGGGGGATCTCAAGAGACCCAGTACTTC
TRBV10-3	-	-	TRBJ2-5	CAISDAGQTLAETQYF	TGTGCCATCAGTGATGCCGGACAGACTCTTGCGGAGACCCAGTACTTC
TRBV7-2	-	-	TRBJ2-3	CASSPDKTRSTDTQYF	TGTGCCAGCAGCCCAGACAAGACCAGAAGCACAGATACGCAGTATTTT
TRBV20-1	-	TRBD2	TRBJ2-3	CSALAGGASPRRRYF	TGCAGTGCCCTAGCCGGGGGGGCCTCTCCCAGACGACGGTATTTT
TRBV27	-	TRBD1	TRBJ2-7	CASRVRQGRETLYF	TGTGCCAGCAGGGTGAGACAGGGAAGGGAGACCCTGTACTTC
TRBV7-2	-	-	TRBJ2-7	CASEAGRNEQYF	TGTGCCAGCGAGGCGGGGCGGAATGAGCAGTACTTC
TRBV11-2	-	-	TRBJ2-7	CASSPGGGFGNEQYF	TGTGCCAGCAGCCCCGGCGGGGGCTTTGGCAATGAGCAGTACTTC
TRBV20-1	-	TRBD2	TRBJ2-1	CSASRAGGNNEQFF	TGCAGTGCTAGTAGAGCGGGGGGCAACAATGAGCAGTTCTTC
TRBV4-1	-	TRBD1	TRBJ1-1	CASSQDGGLTGTGGGTEAFF	TGCGCCAGCAGCCAAGATGGTGGGCTTACCGGGACAGGGGGGGGGACTGAAGCTTTCTTT
TRBV12-3/TRBV12-4	-	-	TRBJ2-3	CASSLEPGAGDTQYF	TGTGCCAGCAGTTTGGAGCCTGGGGCAGGGGATACGCAGTATTTT
TRBV5-1	-	-	TRBJ2-1	CASTDPGKLGNEQFF	TGCGCCAGCACCGACCCGGGCAAACTAGGTAATGAGCAGTTCTTC
TRBV27	-	TRBD1	TRBJ2-1	CASSPGTGGGEQFF	TGTGCCAGCAGTCCCGGGACAGGGGGGGGTGAGCAGTTCTTC
TRBV29-1	-	TRBD2	TRBJ2-3	CSVESSLAGRHTQYF	TGCAGCGTTGAATCTTCGCTAGCGGGGAGGCATACGCAGTATTTT
TRBV7-9	few	-	TRBJ1-1	CASSSLGLFEAFF	TGTGCCAGCAGCTCCCTTGGACTGTTTGAAGCTTTCTTT
TRBV20-1	-	-	TRBJ2-3	CSARGGFFTDTQYF	TGCAGTGCTAGGGGGGGATTCTTCACAGATACGCAGTATTTT
TRBV9	few	TRBD1	TRBJ1-2	CASSVEAGGNYGYTF	TGTGCCAGCAGCGTAGAAGCAGGGGGAAACTATGGCTACACCTTC
TRBV29-1	few	TRBD1	TRBJ1-6	CSVSETGVSPLHF	TGCAGCGTTTCCGAAACAGGGGTTTCACCCCTCCACTTT
TRBV20-1	-	TRBD2	TRBJ2-7	CSPAGGTDEQYF	TGCAGCCCAGCGGGGGGGACTGACGAGCAGTACTTC
TRBV6-2/TRBV6-3	-	TRBD2	TRBJ2-1	CASRPLGTSGEQFF	TGTGCCAGCAGACCTCTAGGGACTAGCGGAGAGCAGTTCTTC
TRBV9	-	TRBD1	TRBJ2-5	CASSAPGTAYQETQYF	TGTGCCAGCAGCGCGCCCGGGACAGCGTACCAAGAGACCCAGTACTTC
TRBV7-2	few	-	TRBJ2-5	CASSLAVSSETQYF	TGTGCCAGCAGCTTAGCGGTCAGTTCAGAGACCCAGTACTTC
TRBV12-3/TRBV12-4	-	TRBD1	TRBJ1-1	CASSSPTGMNTEAFF	TGTGCCAGCAGTTCCCCGACAGGGATGAACACTGAAGCTTTCTTT
TRBV5-6	-	-	TRBJ1-5	CASSPGRGWNQPQHF	TGTGCCAGCAGCCCCGGGAGGGGATGGAATCAGCCCCAGCATTTT
TRBV7-2	-	-	TRBJ1-2	CASSLPVWNYGYTF	TGTGCCAGCAGCTTACCAGTGTGGAACTATGGCTACACCTTC
TRBV20-1	-	TRBD2	TRBJ2-5	CSASLQRGGRKTQYF	TGCAGTGCTAGTCTGCAGCGGGGGGGCCGAAAGACCCAGTACTTC
TRBV25-1	few	-	TRBJ2-7	CASSDSKKGSYEQYF	TGTGCCAGCAGTGATTCCAAGAAGGGTAGCTACGAGCAGTACTTC
TRBV27	many	TRBD1	TRBJ2-7	CASRRGGLGSYEQYF	TGTGCCAGCAGGCGAGGGGGCTTGGGCTCCTACGAGCAGTACTTC
TRBV5-1	-	TRBD2	TRBJ2-7	CASSLTLAGSYSEQYF	TGCGCCAGCAGCTTGACACTAGCGGGATCCTATTCCGAGCAGTACTTC
TRBV5-1	-	TRBD1	TRBJ2-7	CASSFNTGQSSYEQYF	TGCGCCAGCAGCTTCAATACGGGACAGAGCTCCTACGAGCAGTACTTC
TRBV30	-	-	TRBJ2-5	CAWSVRGGPETQYF	TGTGCCTGGAGTGTACGAGGCGGTCCGGAGACCCAGTACTTC
TRBV2	-	-	TRBJ2-7	CASTVGSSYEQYF	TGTGCCAGCACAGTGGGGAGCTCCTACGAGCAGTACTTC
TRBV5-1	-	-	TRBJ2-3	CASTTRDSGDTQYF	TGCGCCAGCACGACCCGGGACAGCGGGGATACGCAGTATTTT
TRBV11-2	few	TRBD2	TRBJ2-1	CASSLDLASGGNEQFF	TGTGCCAGCAGCTTAGATCTGGCTAGCGGGGGTAATGAGCAGTTCTTC
TRBV4-2	-	-	TRBJ1-4	CASSRDMATNEKLFF	TGTGCCAGCAGCCGAGACATGGCCACTAATGAAAAACTGTTTTTT
TRBV6-2/TRBV6-3	-	-	TRBJ2-4	CAGSHGTPNIQYF	TGTGCCGGCAGTCACGGGACCCCCAACATTCAGTACTTC